The 7 T cell receptor beta chains reported below all come from one sample, sequenced in a study of T cell repertoires in cytomegalovirus infection. Via MiXCR, TCRdb re-called the reads, giving one row per CDR3 protein. The table includes fewer than 900,000 distinct CDR3 sequences, under 35% detected once. The antigens these receptors bind are not known. The starting material was cultured CD8+ T cells from PBMCs, obtained from culture after CMV antigen stimulation. The source is a human donor in good health (CMV status not recorded). Some clones in this sample may be carry-over from other donors' samples.

This clonotype has ten or more counts. The V and J genes are TRBV12-3 or TRBV12-4 and TRBJ2-1, with unresolved D. Trimming stripped 7 bases from V and 5 bases from J, with 21 bases between. This CDR3 spans 16 amino acids. CDR3 amino acids: CASNPSAAGIDNEQFF. CDR3 DNA: TGTGCCAGCAACCCGTCGGCGGCCGGTATCGACAATGAGCAGTTCTTC.

The table lists this clonotype with a few counts. This rearrangement joins TRBV7-8 to TRBJ2-2, with D possibly being TRBD1 (6 bases). Germline loops: CDR1 SGHVS, CDR2 FQNEAQ. The ends were cut back, 5 bases at V and 5 bases at J, with 15 bases in the middle. This CDR3 region has 15 residues. The CDR3 DNA follows: TGTGCCAGCAGCCCCTGGGGCAGGGGAACCGGGGAGCTGTTTTTT. It yields the protein CASSPWGRGTGELFF.

This chain links TRBV7-9 with TRBJ2-5; 8 nucleotides line up with TRBD1. This CDR3 spans 15 amino acids. V was clipped by 5 bases and J by 5 bases; unmatched bases: 10. Germline CDR1 and CDR2: SEHNR and FQNEAQ (reference sequence). The CDR3 spells CASSILQGEVETQYF. The CDR3 bases are TGTGCCAGCAGCATATTACAGGGGGAGGTGGAGACCCAGTACTTC.

The chain combines TRBV6-1 with TRBJ2-5; 8 bases fit TRBD1. Germline CDR1 and CDR2: MNHNS and SASEGT. V lost 1 base to trimming and J lost 4 bases; unmatched junction nucleotides: 5. This CDR3 has 15 amino acids. The CDR3 spells CASSEGTGSGETQYF. CDR3 coding DNA: TGTGCCAGCAGTGAAGGGACAGGGTCCGGAGAGACCCAGTACTTC.

The CDR3 DNA reads as TGTGCCAGCAGAACGCCCAGGGCGAACACTGAAGCTTTCTTT. This codes for CASRTPRANTEAFF. The J gene is TRBJ1-1, the V gene TRBV28; D is perhaps TRBD1 (5 bases). The ends were cut back, 6 bases at V and 1 base at J, with 12 bases in the middle. The CDR3 is 14 residues long. Per germline, CDR1 MDHEN and CDR2 SYDVKM.

This clonotype was recorded a few times. The chain recombines TRBV4-1 with TRBJ1-2; weak D call: TRBD1 (5 bases). With 1 base removed from V and 0 bases from J, the gap between germline ends came to 12 bases. The germline CDR1 and CDR2 sequences are MGHRA and YSYEKL. This CDR3 is 16 amino acids long. CDR3 sequence reads: CASSQVGAASNYGYTF. The DNA of the CDR3 is TGCGCCAGCAGCCAAGTAGGGGCAGCCTCTAACTATGGCTACACCTTC.

The V and J genes are TRBV6-6 and TRBJ1-1; a weak D match, TRBD1 (5 bases). This CDR3 has 17 residues. V lost 2 bases to trimming and J lost 0 bases, with 16 bases between them. Germline V gives CDR1 MNHNY, CDR2 SVGAGI (reference sequence). CDR3: CASSYGSRGVMNTEAFF. CDR3 DNA sequence: TGTGCCAGCAGTTACGGTTCTAGGGGCGTCATGAACACTGAAGCTTTCTTT.